This record concerns one T cell receptor (beta chain) sequence. Antigen: not known. This entry belongs to a study of beta chain features in type 1 diabetes. CDR1 SGHTS and CDR2 YDEGEE come from the germline V gene. The V end was cut by 4 bases, the J end by 2 bases, with 16 bases between. This CDR3 has 16 amino acids. The study reverse transcribed the entire isolated RNA, so it sequenced expressed TCRB transcripts. An average of approximately 4 million reads was obtained for naive, central memory and regulatory T cell samples. Assay used: immunoSEQ multiplex PCR; TCRdb lists only in-frame clones, some missing. The sample shows over 120,000 clones, 9.2% of them seen only once. Study results and caveats: Since sequencing was performed on cDNA, cells with high TCR expression could be over-represented. There were fewer insertions and more deletions at the VDJ junctions of type 1 diabetes patients.

What was sequenced was central memory CD4+ T cells from blood. V gene TRBV5-8 combines with J gene TRBJ2-1, with D maybe TRBD1 (6 bases). The receptor's source is a man aged 18 to 35 in good health. CDR3 coding DNA: TGTGCCAGCAGCCCTAACCCCAGGGGTGCCTACAATGAGCAGTTCTTC. Its protein is CASSPNPRGAYNEQFF. Full variable domain (missing parts from reference TRBV5-8 and TRBJ2-1): EAGVTQSPTHLIKTRGQQATLRCSPISGHTSVYWYQQALGLGLQFLLWYDEGEERNRGNFPPRFSGRQFPNYSSELNVNALELEDSALYLCASSPNPRGAYNEQFFGPGTRLTVL.